The 3 T cell receptor beta chains below were found in one sample sequenced in a study of early T cells in non-severe SARS-CoV-2 infection. MiXCR, run by TCRdb on the 5' RACE reads, gives a single entry per CDR3 protein. The sample records some 45,000 distinct CDR3 sequences, approximately 9% being singletons. The source was whole blood, collected at baseline. The receptors derive from an adult who was a healthcare worker with PCR-confirmed SARS-CoV-2 infection or an uninfected control (not recorded which).

This clonotype was recorded a few times. This chain links TRBV4-1 with TRBJ2-7, with D hard to call. CDR3 length equals 15 residues. The germline CDR1 and CDR2 sequences are MGHRA and YSYEKL. The V and J ends lost 0 bases and 7 bases respectively, with 16 bases between them. The CDR3 region has the DNA TGCGCCAGCAGCCAAGAGGTTAACAGACTGGTGGAGCAGTACTTC. The encoded protein is CASSQEVNRLVEQYF.

V and J are TRBV28 and TRBJ2-7, with D perhaps matching TRBD1 or TRBD2 (5 bases each). V was clipped by 3 bases and J by 0 bases, with 9 bases between them. The germline gives CDR1 MDHEN, CDR2 SYDVKM. This CDR3 has 14 amino acids. The chain's CDR3 is CASSFWGSSYEQYF. DNA for the CDR3: TGTGCCAGCAGTTTTTGGGGGAGCTCCTACGAGCAGTACTTC.

This clonotype was recorded only once. The V gene is TRBV25-1, the J gene TRBJ1-4; D ambiguous. Trimming removed 7 bases at V and 4 bases at J, with 7 bases between. The CDR3 is 12 residues long. CDR1 and CDR2 from the germline V gene are MGHDK and SYGVNS. CDR3 nucleotides: TGTGCCAGCACAGCGCGTAATGAAAAACTGTTTTTT. This sequence encodes CASTARNEKLFF.